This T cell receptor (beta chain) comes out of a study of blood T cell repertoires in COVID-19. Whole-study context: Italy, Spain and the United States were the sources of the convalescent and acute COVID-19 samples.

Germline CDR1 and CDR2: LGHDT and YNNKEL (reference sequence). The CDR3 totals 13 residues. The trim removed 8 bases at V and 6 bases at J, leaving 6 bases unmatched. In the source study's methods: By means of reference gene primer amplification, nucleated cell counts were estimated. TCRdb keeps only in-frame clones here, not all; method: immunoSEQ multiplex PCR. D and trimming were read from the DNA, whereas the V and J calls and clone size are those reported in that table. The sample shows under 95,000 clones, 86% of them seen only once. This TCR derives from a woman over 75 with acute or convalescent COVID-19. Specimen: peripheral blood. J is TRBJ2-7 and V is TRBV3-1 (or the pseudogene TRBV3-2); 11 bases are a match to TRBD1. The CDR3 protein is CASAGQGVSEQYF. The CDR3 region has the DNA TGTGCCAGCGCGGGACAGGGGGTCTCCGAGCAGTACTTC.